Given below is one T cell receptor beta chain in context. The antigen remains unidentified. Naive CD8 isolation took CD45RO-negative cells positively selected for CCR7 and excluded terminally differentiated effector memory CD45RA+ cells. V gave up 0 bases and J gave up 8 bases; unmatched junction bases: 8. This CDR3 spans 17 amino acids. CDR1 is SGHRS and CDR2 is YFSETQ in the germline V gene. TCRdb keeps only in-frame clones here, not all; method: immunoSEQ multiplex PCR. The sample records 2 million to 2.5 million clones, over 85% being singletons. The sample comes from a study of shared clonotypes between healthy human individuals. About the research overall: Ranging from 18 to 49 in age, donors were a couple of women and a few men. Study conclusions and caveats: Estimated clonotype richness was generally higher in naive than memory subsets. Specimens sampled were limited to blood, with tissue repertoires likely differing. Shared clonotypes: roughly 4.7% naive CD4, about 3.5% naive CD8, about 2.2% memory CD4, over 0.3% memory CD8.

The sequence came from a young man in good health. Sequencing used naive CD8+ T cells sorted from blood. V gene TRBV5-1 combines with J gene TRBJ1-6, with 10 bases aligning to TRBD1. CDR3 bases: TGCGCCAGCAGCTTGGTTGGGACAGGGGCCCCGGATTCACCCCTCCACTTT. The encoded protein is CASSLVGTGAPDSPLHF.